The 16 T cell receptor beta chains below come from one sample, sequenced in a study of human T cells and chemical hapten exposure. This sample's time point: patch test 3, about 24 weeks after DPC sensitization. Documented treatment: therapeutic diphenylcyclopropenone sensitization with weekly scalp DPC. MiXCR, applied by TCRdb to the RACE reads, yields one record per CDR3 protein. Of about 84,000 distinct CDR3 sequences listed, approximately 11% are singletons. The sample was whole blood, taken in connection with sensitization to the hapten diphenylcyclopropenone (DPC). These receptors were obtained from a woman aged 50 to 60 with alopecia areata. Some clones in this sample may be carry-over from other donors' samples.

The chain combines TRBV6-1 with TRBJ2-3; TRBD2 aligns across 11 bases. This CDR3 contains 15 residues. In germline, CDR1 is MNHNS, CDR2 SASEGT. The V gene end was trimmed by 6 bases and the J gene end by 5 bases; junction bases not matched to a gene: 7. The CDR3 protein is CASRTSGSRGDTQYF. CDR3 nucleotides: TGTGCCAGCAGAACTAGCGGGAGCCGGGGAGATACGCAGTATTTT.

This clonotype was seen ten or more times. The chain employs TRBV28 and TRBJ2-1; D call uncertain. CDR1 is MDHEN, CDR2 SYDVKM, per germline. Between the trimmed V and J ends, which lost 6 bases and 4 bases, there was a span of 7 bases. The CDR3 consists of 12 residues. The CDR3 here is CASRVGYNEQFF. The CDR3 coding sequence is TGTGCCAGCAGGGTAGGATACAATGAGCAGTTCTTC.

The chain combines TRBV29-1 with TRBJ2-7; 9 bases agree with TRBD1. This CDR3 is 14 amino acids long. From germline, CDR1 is SQVTM and CDR2 ANQGSEA. V lost 7 bases, J lost 3 bases, and 10 bases stayed unmatched. The CDR3 reads CSALGETGGYEQYF. Here the CDR3 DNA reads TGCAGCGCCTTGGGGGAGACAGGGGGCTACGAGCAGTACTTC.

In its sample, this clonotype was seen many times. The chain links TRBV6-5 to TRBJ2-7; D is tentatively TRBD1 or TRBD2 (5 bases each). Germline V CDR1 and CDR2: MNHEY, SVGAGI. Trimming removed 0 bases at V and 2 bases at J, with 17 bases between. The CDR3 is 17 amino acids. The CDR3 here is CASSYSGSGTATYEQYF. The CDR3 region has the DNA TGTGCCAGCAGTTACTCGGGCTCCGGGACGGCCACCTACGAGCAGTACTTC.

The gene calls are TRBV6-2 or TRBV6-3 and TRBJ2-3; maybe TRBD2 (6 bases). The V end lost 6 bases, the J end lost 0 bases, and 7 bases lay between the germline ends. This CDR3 comprises 13 residues. Germline V gene lookup returns CDR1 MNHEY and CDR2 SVGEGT. The CDR3 loop reads CASRDYSTDTQYF. CDR3 DNA sequence: TGTGCCAGCAGGGACTACAGCACAGATACGCAGTATTTT.

This clonotype was seen many times. V usage is TRBV27 and J usage is TRBJ2-2, with a possible D match to TRBD2 (6 bases). CDR3 length: 13 residues. Deletions cut 3 bases from V and 13 bases from J, with 15 bases between. Germline lookup yields CDR1 MNHEY and CDR2 SMNVEV (reference sequence). In DNA form, the CDR3 reads TGTGCCAGCAGTTTTAGCGGTCAGGCAACGCTGTTTTTT. Translated: CASSFSGQATLFF.

This clonotype has at least ten counts. This sequence joins TRBV2 and TRBJ1-6; D is undetermined. V was clipped by 7 bases and J by 10 bases, with 17 bases between them. Germline V gene data show CDR1 as SNHLY and CDR2 as FYNNEI. This CDR3 region has 14 residues. The CDR3, as DNA: TGTGCCAGCACCCAAGGGAGGACTCGGTCACCCCTCCACTTT. Protein sequence: CASTQGRTRSPLHF.

This clonotype was observed at least ten times. This sequence joins TRBV12-3 or TRBV12-4 and TRBJ1-5, with unresolved D. The CDR3 contains 14 residues. With 2 bases removed from V and 2 bases from J, the gap between germline ends came to 7 bases. This CDR3 reads CASSLYTGNQPQHF. CDR3 DNA: TGTGCCAGCAGTTTATACACAGGCAATCAGCCCCAGCATTTT.

The chain links TRBV30 to TRBJ1-3; D is unclear. Per the germline V gene, CDR1 is GTSNPN and CDR2 is SVGIG (reference sequence). Trimming shortened V by 1 base and J by 4 bases, and 8 bases separated the two germline ends. The CDR3 consists of 13 residues. As DNA, the CDR3 is TGTGCCTGGAGTGGGCTGCAGGGAAACACCATATATTTT. This encodes CAWSGLQGNTIYF. Full variable domain (remainder filled in from reference TRBV30 and TRBJ1-3): SQTIHQWPATLVQPVGSPLSLECTVEGTSNPNLYWYRQAAGRGLQLLFYSVGIGQISSEVPQNLSASRPQDRQFILSSKKLLLSDSGFYLCAWSGLQGNTIYFGEGSWLTVV.

The chain is built from TRBV10-2 and TRBJ2-2; the match to TRBD2 covers 10 bases. J lost 7 bases, V lost 7 bases, and 12 bases had no gene match. The germline gives CDR1 WSHSY, CDR2 SAAADI. The length of the CDR3 is 16 residues. The CDR3 region is CASKREGLAGVGELFF. CDR3 nucleotide sequence: TGCGCCAGCAAAAGAGAGGGCCTAGCGGGAGTCGGGGAGCTGTTTTTT.

A few counts support this clonotype. This chain links TRBV20-1 with TRBJ1-4; D uncertain. The CDR3 spans 12 residues. Germline assignment: CDR1 DFQATT and CDR2 SNEGSKA (reference sequence). V lost 5 bases to trimming and J lost 8 bases, with 12 bases between them. The CDR3 here is CSARTGGEKLFF. CDR3 nucleotide sequence: TGCAGTGCTCGAACCGGCGGGGAAAAACTGTTTTTT.

The genes are TRBV5-1 and TRBJ2-3, with TRBD2 matching over 14 bases. V shed 4 bases, J shed 6 bases, and the junction held 10 bases outside the gene matches. The CDR3 covers 17 residues. Germline CDR1 SGHRS, CDR2 YFSETQ. This CDR3 reads CASSTGLAGGVRDTQYF. The CDR3 DNA is TGCGCCAGCAGCACCGGACTAGCGGGAGGTGTGAGGGATACGCAGTATTTT. Variable domain in full (rest from reference TRBV5-1 and TRBJ2-3): KAGVTQTPRYLIKTRGQQVTLSCSPISGHRSVSWYQQTPGQGLQFLFEYFSETQRNKGNFPGRFSGRQFSNSRSEMNVSTLELGDSALYLCASSTGLAGGVRDTQYFGPGTRLTVL.

This chain uses TRBV25-1 with TRBJ2-5, with D perhaps matching TRBD2 (5 bases). CDR1 and CDR2 (germline): MGHDK, SYGVNS. Deletions cut 3 bases from V and 3 bases from J, with 8 bases between. The CDR3 length is 13 residues. The CDR3 sequence is CASSEHGEETQYF. The CDR3 DNA is TGTGCCAGCAGTGAGCACGGGGAAGAGACCCAGTACTTC.

This clonotype was observed a few times. The chain couples TRBV5-4 to TRBJ1-3, with D hard to call. This CDR3 has 17 amino acids. Germline CDR1 and CDR2: SGHNT and YYREEE (reference sequence). V was cut by 0 bases and J by 0 bases, with 13 bases left in between. The CDR3 sequence: CASSLVAGSYSGNTIYF. CDR3 in DNA: TGTGCCAGCAGCTTGGTGGCCGGATCGTACTCTGGAAACACCATATATTTT.

There are a few counts of this clonotype. The chain uses TRBV5-6 and TRBJ2-5; D might be TRBD1 (6 bases). The V gene's germline CDR1 is SGHDT and CDR2 YYEEEE. The V end was cut by 0 bases, the J end by 5 bases, with 17 bases between. CDR3 length: 16 residues. The CDR3 here is CASSLGQGGMAETQYF. DNA of the CDR3: TGTGCCAGCAGCTTGGGCCAAGGGGGTATGGCTGAGACCCAGTACTTC.

This chain connects TRBV19 to TRBJ2-1; TRBD1 is a possible D gene (5 bases). This CDR3 comprises 15 residues. V was trimmed by 5 bases and J by 0 bases, leaving 11 bases between them. Germline-derived CDR1 and CDR2 are LNHDA and SQIVND (reference sequence). CDR3 in amino acids: CASSYPGPSYNEQFF. The CDR3, as DNA: TGTGCCAGTAGTTACCCAGGGCCCTCCTACAATGAGCAGTTCTTC. Full variable domain (outside the CDR3, taken from reference TRBV19 and TRBJ2-1): DGGITQSPKYLFRKEGQNVTLSCEQNLNHDAMYWYRQDPGQGLRLIYYSQIVNDFQKGDIAEGYSVSREKKESFPLTVTSAQKNPTAFYLCASSYPGPSYNEQFFGPGTRLTVL.